The source of this T cell receptor (beta chain) is a study of early stage breast cancer tumors. Assay: immunoSEQ multiplex PCR; the TCRdb copy retains only in-frame clones and omits some. The sample has around 28,000 clones; 72% are singletons. The CDR3 is made up of 14 amino acids. Germline CDR1 is SGHDT and CDR2 is YYEEEE. Trimming stripped 0 bases from V and 3 bases from J, with 10 bases between. Whole-study findings and limits: Compared with adjacent normal breast, tumors showed about 2.5-fold denser, more clonal T cells. Comparing each tissue with blood distinguished tumor from normal in most of the 16 patients. Most shared enriched TCRB sequences were commonly generated ones.

Points on this clone: No antigen is known for it.

The material sequenced was blood. This TCR derives from a person between 50 and 60 years old with breast cancer. V and J are TRBV5-6 and TRBJ2-7; D tentatively reads TRBD1 or TRBD2 (5 bases each). DNA for the CDR3: TGTGCCAGCAGCTTGGGGGGGTACAGCTACGAGCAGTACTTC. It codes for CASSLGGYSYEQYF. Looking up the rest from reference TRBV5-6 and TRBJ2-7 gives the full variable domain: DAGVTQSPTHLIKTRGQQVTLRCSPKSGHDTVSWYQQALGQGPQFIFQYYEEEERQRGNFPDRFSGHQFPNYSSELNVNALLLGDSALYLCASSLGGYSYEQYFGPGTRLTVT.